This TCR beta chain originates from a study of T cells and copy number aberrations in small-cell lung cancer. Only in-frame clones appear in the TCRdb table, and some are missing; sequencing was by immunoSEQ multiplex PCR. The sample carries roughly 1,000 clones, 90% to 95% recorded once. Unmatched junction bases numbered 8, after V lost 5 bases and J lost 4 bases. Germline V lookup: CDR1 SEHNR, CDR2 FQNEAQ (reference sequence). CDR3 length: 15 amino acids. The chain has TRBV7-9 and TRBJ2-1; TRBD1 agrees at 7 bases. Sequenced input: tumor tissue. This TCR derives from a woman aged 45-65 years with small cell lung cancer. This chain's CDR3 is CASSDRDRRYNEQFF. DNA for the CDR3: TGTGCCAGCAGCGACCGGGACAGACGATACAATGAGCAGTTCTTC.